This passage covers 29 T cell receptor beta chains from one sample sequenced in a study of cytomegalovirus exposure and HLA in healthy donors. The PCR contained 60 Vbeta and 13 Jbeta primers. Repertoires were generated with immunoSEQ multiplex PCR, while TCRdb's copy carries only in-frame clones and drops some. This sample yields a few hundred thousand clones, of which about 66% are seen a single time; over 2% belongs to the top ten. Sequenced input: PBMCs. All receptors come from a female donor in good health and CMV-seronegative.

This clone came up a few times. The rearrangement uses TRBV6-1 and TRBJ2-5; TRBD2 matches 8 bases. The CDR3 runs 14 residues. Germline CDR1 MNHNS, CDR2 SASEGT. V was pared by 3 bases and J by 5 bases, with 5 bases of the junction left unmatched. The CDR3 protein is CASSDYGRGETQYF. Here the CDR3 DNA reads TGTGCCAGCAGTGATTACGGGAGGGGGGAGACCCAGTACTTC.

This clone has just a few counts. J is TRBJ2-4 and V is TRBV13; tentative D call: TRBD2 (5 bases). V was clipped by 4 bases and J by 2 bases, with 30 bases between them. CDR1 is PRHDT, CDR2 FYEKMQ, per germline (reference sequence). There are 21 residues in the CDR3. The CDR3 region is CASSSFREQPSWGITKNIQYF. CDR3 nucleotides: TGTGCCAGCAGCTCCTTTAGGGAGCAGCCGTCCTGGGGAATAACCAAAAACATTCAGTACTTC.

On this clone itself: Additional DNA sequences in this sample encode the identical CDR3. The chain combines TRBV10-2 with TRBJ2-7, with a possible D match to TRBD2 (5 bases). The V gene lost 5 bases and the J gene lost 1 base, with 9 bases spanning the gap. The CDR3 has 13 amino acids. Germline CDR1 is WSHSY and CDR2 is SAAADI. The CDR3 coding sequence is TGCGCCAGCAGTCCGAGCGGATCCTACGAGCAGTACTTC. Encoded protein: CASSPSGSYEQYF.

In the case of this clone: The identical CDR3 is also encoded by other nucleotide sequences in the sample. The chain recombines TRBV7-3 with TRBJ2-4, with TRBD2 matching 8 bases. Per the germline V gene, CDR1 is SGHTA and CDR2 is FQGTGA. V was pared by 2 bases and J by 3 bases, with 6 bases of the junction left unmatched. The CDR3 extends over 16 amino acids. CDR3 in DNA: TGTGCCAGCAGCTTATCGGGGGGGAAACTCAAAAACATTCAGTACTTC. It translates to CASSLSGGKLKNIQYF.

J is TRBJ2-6 and V is TRBV28; D is ambiguous. Germline V CDR1 and CDR2: MDHEN, SYDVKM. The CDR3 sequence is 15 residues long. V lost 3 bases and J lost 0, with 6 bases in between. CDR3 residues: CASSFPNSGANVLTF. Here the CDR3 DNA reads TGTGCCAGCAGTTTCCCAAACTCTGGGGCCAACGTCCTGACTTTC.

The chain carries TRBV4-1 and TRBJ1-4, with TRBD1 matching over 8 bases. Germline V gives CDR1 MGHRA, CDR2 YSYEKL. Losses at the gene ends were 4 bases for V and 8 bases for J; bases not matched to a gene: 12. The CDR3 runs 16 residues. CDR3 nucleotide sequence: TGCGCCAGCAGCCCCCGAGGGGAGACAGGGGACGAAAAACTGTTTTTT. Amino acid sequence: CASSPRGETGDEKLFF.

As concerns this clone: One end of the junction is discordant with germline, which a read error may explain. Within the sample, other DNA sequences also encode this same CDR3. The chain links TRBV10-2 to TRBJ1-1; D is ambiguous. Germline V gene sequence: CDR1 WSHSY, CDR2 SAAADI. The CDR3 runs 13 residues. CDR3: CATSIQMNTEAFF. In DNA form, the CDR3 reads TGCGCCACCTCGATTCAGATGAACACCGAAGCTTTCTTT.

The chain uses TRBV6-5 and TRBJ2-1; 7 bases are shared with TRBD2. The V gene end was trimmed by 8 bases and the J gene end by 7 bases; junction bases not matched to a gene: 11. CDR3 length equals 14 residues. CDR1 MNHEY and CDR2 SVGAGI come from the germline V gene. CDR3 sequence (DNA): TGTGCCAGCGCATTTGGCGGGAGTTCGAATGAGCAGTTCTTC. Protein product: CASAFGGSSNEQFF.

V usage is TRBV4-1 and J usage is TRBJ2-5; 8 bases fit TRBD1. The V gene end was trimmed by 4 bases and the J gene end by 5 bases; junction bases not matched to a gene: 6. CDR1 is MGHRA and CDR2 is YSYEKL in the germline V gene. CDR3 length: 14 amino acids. The CDR3 protein is CASSRGQAWETQYF. For the CDR3, the DNA is TGCGCCAGCAGCCGGGGACAGGCGTGGGAGACCCAGTACTTC.

This clone was seen more than once but under ten times. The V and J genes are TRBV15 and TRBJ2-5, with TRBD2 as a possible D gene (5 bases). V shed 1 base and J shed 1 base, with 7 bases lying between them. The CDR3 consists of 14 residues. Germline V lookup: CDR1 LNHNV, CDR2 YYDKDF (reference sequence). The CDR3: CATSRGLLQETQYF. The CDR3 DNA sequence: TGTGCCACCAGCAGAGGACTACTCCAAGAGACCCAGTACTTC.

The chain has TRBV5-1 and TRBJ1-2; 9 positions match TRBD1. Germline V CDR1 and CDR2: SGHRS, YFSETQ. The length of the CDR3 is 17 residues. The J segment lost 2 bases and the V segment lost 0 bases, leaving 8 bases of the junction unmatched. CDR3 amino acids: CASSLAGGQGVNYGYTF. The CDR3, as DNA: TGCGCCAGCAGCTTGGCTGGGGGACAGGGCGTGAACTATGGCTACACCTTC.

The genes are TRBV20-1 and TRBJ2-7; D uncertain. The length of the CDR3 is 11 residues. The ends were cut back, 1 base at V and 6 bases at J, with 7 bases in the middle. Germline CDR1 reads DFQATT; CDR2 reads SNEGSKA (reference sequence). In DNA, the CDR3 is TGCAGTGCTAGAGCCAGCGCCGAGCAGTACTTC. The encoded protein is CSARASAEQYF.

V and J are TRBV2 and TRBJ2-3, with unresolved D. CDR3 length: 17 residues. Germline lookup yields CDR1 SNHLY and CDR2 FYNNEI. Trimming shortened V by 7 bases and J by 0 bases, and 20 bases separated the two germline ends. CDR3 bases: TGTGCCAGCAATCGAGTTTTTTCCTTACCTAGCACAGATACGCAGTATTTT. This encodes CASNRVFSLPSTDTQYF.

This chain uses TRBV4-1 with TRBJ1-3; D remains unclear. From germline, CDR1 is MGHRA and CDR2 YSYEKL. V was clipped by 1 base and J by 4 bases, with 11 bases between them. This CDR3 is built from 15 residues. CDR3 in amino acids: CASSQVGGKGNTIYF. The CDR3 DNA is TGCGCCAGCAGCCAAGTGGGAGGGAAAGGAAACACCATATATTTT.

As concerns this clone: Other DNA sequences in this specimen translate into the identical CDR3. V gene TRBV29-1 combines with J gene TRBJ1-1, with a weak D call TRBD1 (5 bases). The CDR3 consists of 12 residues. Per the germline V gene, CDR1 is SQVTM and CDR2 is ANQGSEA. V shed 2 bases and J shed 4 bases, with 8 bases lying between them. The CDR3 is CSVEQGSTEAFF. The CDR3 DNA reads as TGCAGCGTTGAACAGGGTAGCACTGAAGCTTTCTTT. Complete variable domain (other parts from reference TRBV29-1 and TRBJ1-1): SAVISQKPSRDICQRGTSLTIQCQVDSQVTMMFWYRQQPGQSLTLIATANQGSEATYESGFVIDKFPISRPNLTFSTLTVSNMSPEDSSIYLCSVEQGSTEAFFGQGTRLTVV.

The chain links TRBV19 to TRBJ1-1; D is uncertain. Germline-derived CDR1 and CDR2 are LNHDA and SQIVND (reference sequence). CDR3 size: 13 residues. The V end was cut by 4 bases, the J end by 3 bases, with 9 bases between. The CDR3 here is CASSTQRDTEAFF. The CDR3 bases are TGTGCCAGTAGTACCCAGCGGGACACTGAAGCTTTCTTT.

The chain is built from TRBV7-6 and TRBJ2-7; TRBD2 aligns across 13 bases. V shed 6 bases, J shed 2 bases, and the junction held 4 bases outside the gene matches. Germline-derived CDR1 and CDR2 are SGHVS and FNYEAQ. The CDR3 loop spans 15 amino acids. The CDR3 reads CASSPGTSGTYEQYF. The CDR3 DNA reads TGTGCCAGCAGTCCCGGGACTAGCGGGACCTACGAGCAGTACTTC. Variable domain in full (rest from reference TRBV7-6 and TRBJ2-7): GAGVSQSPRYKVTKRGQDVALRCDPISGHVSLYWYRQALGQGPEFLTYFNYEAQQDKSGLPNDRFSAERPEGSISTLTIQRTEQRDSAMYRCASSPGTSGTYEQYFGPGTRLTVT.

As to this clone: The sample carries other DNA sequences with the same CDR3. The chain links TRBV5-1 to TRBJ1-1, with 7 bases that match TRBD1. J gave up 5 bases and V 0 bases, and 4 bases lay outside the gene matches. The germline V gene encodes CDR1 SGHRS and CDR2 YFSETQ. This CDR3 is 14 amino acids long. DNA of the CDR3: TGCGCCAGCAGCTTGGGGGACAGCTATACTGAAGCTTTCTTT. Encoded protein: CASSLGDSYTEAFF.

This sequence joins TRBV30 and TRBJ1-6; TRBD1 aligns across 7 bases. The CDR3 length is 14 residues. Germline V gene sequence: CDR1 GTSNPN, CDR2 SVGIG (reference sequence). With 3 bases clipped from V and 7 bases from J, the junction kept 6 bases outside the gene matches. The CDR3 loop reads CAWRAGQRNSPLHF. For the CDR3, the DNA is TGTGCCTGGAGGGCGGGACAGCGAAATTCACCCCTCCACTTT.

J is TRBJ1-1 and V is TRBV6-5; D gene unclear. V was cut by 5 bases and J by 11 bases, with 21 bases left in between. The CDR3 contains 14 residues. Germline CDR1 MNHEY, CDR2 SVGAGI. CDR3 sequence: CASSNNHYTRLAFF. The DNA of the CDR3 is TGTGCCAGCAGTAACAACCACTATACACGTTTGGCTTTCTTT.

V usage is TRBV6-6 and J usage is TRBJ2-3; 10 nucleotides line up with TRBD2. The CDR3 extends over 15 amino acids. Germline assignment: CDR1 MNHNY and CDR2 SVGAGI (reference sequence). V dropped 5 bases and J dropped 3; count of bases not matched to a gene: 5. This CDR3 reads CASSTPGLATDTQYF. The DNA of the CDR3 is TGTGCCAGCAGTACCCCGGGACTAGCGACAGATACGCAGTATTTT.

The V and J genes are TRBV14 and TRBJ2-4; TRBD1 is a possible D gene (6 bases). CDR1 is SGHDN and CDR2 is FVKESK in the germline V gene. The V gene lost 4 bases and the J gene lost 4 bases, with 17 bases spanning the gap. The CDR3 loop spans 16 amino acids. In nucleotides, the CDR3 is TGTGCCAGCAGCCGTACAAACACAGGGATAAAAAACATTCAGTACTTC. Its protein product is CASSRTNTGIKNIQYF. The whole variable domain, remainder taken from reference TRBV14 and TRBJ2-4, is EAGVTQFPSHSVIEKGQTVTLRCDPISGHDNLYWYRRVMGKEIKFLLHFVKESKQDESGMPNNRFLAERTGGTYSTLKVQPAELEDSGVYFCASSRTNTGIKNIQYFGAGTRLSVL.

The chain is built from TRBV2 and TRBJ2-7, with TRBD2 identical over 10 bases. This CDR3 has 16 residues. Germline V gives CDR1 SNHLY, CDR2 FYNNEI. J was trimmed by 0 bases and V by 3 bases; bases with no gene match: 5. Here the CDR3 reads CASSELAGGSSYEQYF. In DNA form, the CDR3 reads TGTGCCAGCAGTGAGTTAGCGGGGGGAAGCTCCTACGAGCAGTACTTC.

In this sample, this clone turned up a few times. This chain joins TRBV9 and TRBJ2-2; TRBD2 matches 7 bases. Looked up from germline, CDR1 is SGDLS and CDR2 is YYNGEE. The V gene end was trimmed by 3 bases and the J gene end by 0 bases; junction bases not matched to a gene: 2. The length of the CDR3 is 15 residues. The CDR3 loop reads CASSASGSNTGELFF. CDR3 nucleotide sequence: TGTGCCAGCAGCGCTAGCGGTTCGAACACCGGGGAGCTGTTTTTT.

V gene TRBV18 combines with J gene TRBJ2-1, with 12 bases that match TRBD2. Trimming took 1 base from V and 8 from J; bases not matched to a gene: 6. CDR3 length: 16 residues. The V gene's germline CDR1 is KGHSH and CDR2 LQKENI. CDR3 sequence: CASSPQGLAGNDEQFF. In DNA form, the CDR3 reads TGTGCCAGCTCACCACAAGGACTAGCGGGGAACGATGAGCAGTTCTTC.

This chain links TRBV2 with TRBJ2-7; 9 bases agree with TRBD1. Germline assignment: CDR1 SNHLY and CDR2 FYNNEI. Losses at the gene ends were 6 bases for V and 2 bases for J; bases not matched to a gene: 5. The CDR3 spans 14 residues. CDR3 loop: CASRAGTGPYEQYF. In nucleotides, the CDR3 is TGTGCCAGCAGAGCCGGGACAGGGCCCTACGAGCAGTACTTC.

The gene calls are TRBV5-1 and TRBJ2-1; 12 nucleotides match TRBD2. The CDR3 consists of 16 residues. V lost 4 bases to trimming and J lost 6 bases; unmatched junction nucleotides: 8. CDR1 is SGHRS, CDR2 YFSETQ, per germline. The CDR3 sequence is CASSPGASGRANEQFF. The CDR3 region has the DNA TGCGCCAGCAGCCCGGGGGCTAGCGGGAGGGCCAATGAGCAGTTCTTC.

This clone was counted only a few times. The rearrangement joins TRBV30 to TRBJ2-7, with D possibly TRBD2 on 5 matching bases. The CDR3 runs to 15 residues. Trimming took 0 bases from V and 3 from J, leaving 15 bases between them. Germline V gene lookup returns CDR1 GTSNPN and CDR2 SVGIG (reference sequence). CDR3 sequence (DNA): TGTGCCTGGAGTGTTAGGCTAGCCGCCGGCTACGAGCAGTACTTC. This gives the protein CAWSVRLAAGYEQYF.

V usage is TRBV5-1 and J usage is TRBJ2-7, with 10 bases aligning to TRBD1. With V trimmed by 0 bases and J by 7 bases, 7 bases remained unmatched. Germline V gene data show CDR1 as SGHRS and CDR2 as YFSETQ. The CDR3 runs to 15 residues. This chain's CDR3 is CASSLVGQGLGEQYF. The DNA for the CDR3 is TGCGCCAGCAGCTTGGTGGGACAGGGGCTTGGGGAGCAGTACTTC.